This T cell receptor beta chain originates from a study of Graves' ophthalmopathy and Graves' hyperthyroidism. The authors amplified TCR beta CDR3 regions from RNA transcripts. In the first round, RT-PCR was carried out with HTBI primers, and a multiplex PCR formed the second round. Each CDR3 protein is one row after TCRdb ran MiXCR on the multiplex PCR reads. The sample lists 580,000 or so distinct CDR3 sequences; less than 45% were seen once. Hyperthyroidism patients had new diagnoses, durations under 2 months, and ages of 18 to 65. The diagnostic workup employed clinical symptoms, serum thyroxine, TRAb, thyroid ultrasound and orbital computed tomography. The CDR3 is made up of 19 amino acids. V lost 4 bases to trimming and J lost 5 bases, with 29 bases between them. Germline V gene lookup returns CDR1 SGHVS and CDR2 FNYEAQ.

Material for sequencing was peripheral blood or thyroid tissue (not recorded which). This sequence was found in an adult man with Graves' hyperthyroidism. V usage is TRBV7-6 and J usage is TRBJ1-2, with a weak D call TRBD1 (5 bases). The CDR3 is CASSSWEERGVGNAYGYTF. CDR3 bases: TGTGCCAGCAGCTCCTGGGAAGAGCGGGGGGTAGGGAATGCTTATGGCTACACCTTC.